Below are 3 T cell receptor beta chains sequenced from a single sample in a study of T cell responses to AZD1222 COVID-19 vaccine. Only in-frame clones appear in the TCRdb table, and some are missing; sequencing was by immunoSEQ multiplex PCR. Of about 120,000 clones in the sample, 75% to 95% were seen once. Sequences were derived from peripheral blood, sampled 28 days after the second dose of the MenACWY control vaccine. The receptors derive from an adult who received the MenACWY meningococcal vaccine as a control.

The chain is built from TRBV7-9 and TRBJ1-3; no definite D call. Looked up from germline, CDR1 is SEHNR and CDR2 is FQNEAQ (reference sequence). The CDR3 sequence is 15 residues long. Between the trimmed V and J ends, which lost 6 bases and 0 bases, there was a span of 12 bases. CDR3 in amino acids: CASSSPSSSGNTIYF. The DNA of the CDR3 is TGTGCCAGCAGTTCTCCTTCGTCCTCTGGAAACACCATATATTTT.

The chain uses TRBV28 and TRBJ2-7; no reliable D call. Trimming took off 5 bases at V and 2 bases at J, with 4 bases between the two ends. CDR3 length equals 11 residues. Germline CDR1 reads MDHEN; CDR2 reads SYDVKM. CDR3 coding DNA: TGTGCCAGCAGTCTTACCTACGAGCAGTACTTC. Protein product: CASSLTYEQYF.

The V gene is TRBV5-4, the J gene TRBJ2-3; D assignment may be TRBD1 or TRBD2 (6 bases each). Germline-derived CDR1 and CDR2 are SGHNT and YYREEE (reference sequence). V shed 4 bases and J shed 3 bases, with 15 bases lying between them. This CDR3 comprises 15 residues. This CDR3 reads CASSPPGAGTDTQYF. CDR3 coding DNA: TGTGCCAGCAGCCCCCCGGGGGCCGGGACAGATACGCAGTATTTT.